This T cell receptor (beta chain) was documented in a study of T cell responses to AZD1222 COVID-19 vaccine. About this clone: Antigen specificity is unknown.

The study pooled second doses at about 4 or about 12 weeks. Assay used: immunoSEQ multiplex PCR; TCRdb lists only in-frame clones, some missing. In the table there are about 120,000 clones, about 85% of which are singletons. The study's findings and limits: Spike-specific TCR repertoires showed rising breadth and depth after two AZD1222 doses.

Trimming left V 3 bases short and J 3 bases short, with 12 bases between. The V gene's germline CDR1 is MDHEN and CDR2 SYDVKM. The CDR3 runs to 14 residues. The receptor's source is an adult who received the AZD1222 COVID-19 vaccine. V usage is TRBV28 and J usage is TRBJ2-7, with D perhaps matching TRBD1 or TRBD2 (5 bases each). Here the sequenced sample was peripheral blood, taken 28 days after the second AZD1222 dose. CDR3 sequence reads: CASSLSGPSYEQYF. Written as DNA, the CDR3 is TGTGCCAGCAGTTTGTCGGGGCCTAGCTACGAGCAGTACTTC.